Shown below are 20 T cell receptor beta chains from a single sample sequenced in a study of blood T cell repertoires in COVID-19. The assay was immunoSEQ multiplex PCR, and TCRdb's table has in-frame clones only and misses some. The sample lists more than 75,000 clones, 84% occurring once. Sequences were obtained from peripheral blood. These receptors were obtained from a human donor in a cohort sampled during active COVID-19.

The rearrangement uses TRBV11-3 and TRBJ2-2, with 10 bases matching TRBD1. The length of the CDR3 is 15 residues. CDR1 and CDR2 from the germline V gene are SGHNT and YENEEA. J was trimmed by 7 bases and V by 1 base; bases with no gene match: 3. For the CDR3, the DNA is TGTGCCAGCAGCTTAGCCGGGACAGGGGTCGGGGAGCTGTTTTTT. Translated, it gives CASSLAGTGVGELFF.

The V gene is TRBV10-3, the J gene TRBJ1-1, with D unresolved. This CDR3 has 12 residues. V shed 3 bases and J shed 6 bases, with 8 bases lying between them. Germline CDR1 is ENHRY and CDR2 is SYGVKD. CDR3 protein: CAISDGGAEAFF. In DNA, the CDR3 is TGTGCCATCAGTGACGGCGGGGCTGAAGCTTTCTTT.

The chain recombines TRBV14 with TRBJ1-1; 11 bases align to TRBD1. The V gene's germline CDR1 is SGHDN and CDR2 FVKESK. The CDR3 sequence is 16 residues long. With 4 bases clipped from V and 5 bases from J, the junction kept 9 bases outside the gene matches. The CDR3, as DNA: TGTGCCAGCAGCCGATTGGGACAGGGGGTCGTAACTGAAGCTTTCTTT. Residues: CASSRLGQGVVTEAFF.

The V call is TRBV28, the J call TRBJ2-5, with 9 bases identical to TRBD2. V shed 1 base and J 4 bases; nucleotides not matched to a gene: 4. The CDR3 extends over 15 amino acids. Germline assignment: CDR1 MDHEN and CDR2 SYDVKM. The CDR3 DNA reads TGTGCCAGCAGTTTATTGGCGGGGGGGGGAGAGACCCAGTACTTC. This gives the protein CASSLLAGGGETQYF.

This clone was counted between two and nine times. J is TRBJ1-3 and V is TRBV10-3; 7 bases align to TRBD1. The junction had 2 bases not matched to a gene; V was cut back by 3 bases and J by 0 bases. Germline V gene data show CDR1 as ENHRY and CDR2 as SYGVKD. This CDR3 has 15 residues. CDR3 sequence: CAISEGTVSGNTIYF. Here the CDR3 DNA reads TGTGCCATCAGTGAAGGGACAGTCTCTGGAAACACCATATATTTT.

To note about this clone: Other nucleotide sequences from this sample produce the same CDR3. The rearrangement links TRBV9 to TRBJ2-3; 12 bases are shared with TRBD2. Trimming took 4 bases from V and 3 from J; bases not matched to a gene: 3. CDR3 length equals 15 residues. Germline CDR1 reads SGDLS; CDR2 reads YYNGEE. CDR3 DNA sequence: TGTGCCAGCAGCCGGACTAGCGGGGCAACAGATACGCAGTATTTT. Translating it yields CASSRTSGATDTQYF. Full variable domain (outside the CDR3, taken from reference TRBV9 and TRBJ2-3): DSGVTQTPKHLITATGQRVTLRCSPRSGDLSVYWYQQSLDQGLQFLIQYYNGEERAKGNILERFSAQQFPDLHSELNLSSLELGDSALYFCASSRTSGATDTQYFGPGTRLTVL.

This chain connects TRBV10-2 to TRBJ1-5; 8 nucleotides align to TRBD1. Germline loops: CDR1 WSHSY, CDR2 SAAADI. This CDR3 region has 13 residues. V dropped 5 bases and J dropped 7; count of bases not matched to a gene: 4. As DNA, the CDR3 is TGCGCCAGCAGTCCGGGACAGGCCCAGCCCCAGCATTTT. Its protein is CASSPGQAQPQHF.

A few counts support this clone. The chain combines TRBV7-9 with TRBJ1-2, with D maybe TRBD1 (6 bases). Germline V gene sequence: CDR1 SEHNR, CDR2 FQNEAQ (reference sequence). CDR3 length: 16 amino acids. V was cut by 3 bases and J by 3 bases, with 17 bases left in between. The CDR3 nucleotides are TGTGCCAGCAGCTTGATGGGGGCGCCCCCTCACTATGGCTACACCTTC. It encodes CASSLMGAPPHYGYTF.

CDR3 bases: TGTGCCAGCAGTGATCAGAGACTACATAATTCACCCCTCCACTTT. As protein: CASSDQRLHNSPLHF. The V call is TRBV2, the J call TRBJ1-6; D not resolved. This CDR3 contains 15 residues. V shed 3 bases and J shed 5 bases, with 11 bases lying between them. The germline CDR1 and CDR2 sequences are SNHLY and FYNNEI.

The CDR3 nucleotides are TGTGCCAGCAGCCCACAGGGTCCCTATAATTCACCCCTCCACTTT. As protein: CASSPQGPYNSPLHF. The genes are TRBV7-8 and TRBJ1-6; possibly TRBD1 for D (6 bases). In germline, CDR1 is SGHVS, CDR2 FQNEAQ. The length of the CDR3 is 15 residues. Trimming took off 5 bases at V and 2 bases at J, with 10 bases between the two ends.

The CDR3, as DNA: TGTGCCAGCAGCTTAGTAGGAGAGGCTCATTCACCCCTCCACTTT. It specifies CASSLVGEAHSPLHF. The chain is built from TRBV5-4 and TRBJ1-6; D is ambiguous. Germline CDR1 and CDR2: SGHNT and YYREEE (reference sequence). Deletions cut 2 bases from V and 8 bases from J, with 14 bases between. This CDR3 is built from 15 residues.

The chain recombines TRBV9 with TRBJ2-3; TRBD2 aligns across 15 bases. Germline lookup yields CDR1 SGDLS and CDR2 YYNGEE. CDR3 size: 16 residues. The V segment lost 4 bases and the J segment 4 bases; nucleotides outside the gene matches: 4. The DNA for the CDR3 is TGTGCCAGCAGCCAGGGGACTAGCGGGGGGCCAGATACGCAGTATTTT. Its translation is CASSQGTSGGPDTQYF.

CDR3 loop: CASSRQDYEQYF. In DNA, the CDR3 is TGTGCCAGCAGCCGACAGGACTACGAGCAGTACTTC. This chain links TRBV5-6 with TRBJ2-7, with D maybe TRBD1 (6 bases). Trimming took 4 bases from V and 3 from J, leaving 8 bases between them. The CDR3 covers 12 residues. The germline V gene has CDR1 SGHDT and CDR2 YYEEEE. The whole variable domain, filled in from reference TRBV5-6 and TRBJ2-7, reads DAGVTQSPTHLIKTRGQQVTLRCSPKSGHDTVSWYQQALGQGPQFIFQYYEEEERQRGNFPDRFSGHQFPNYSSELNVNALLLGDSALYLCASSRQDYEQYFGPGTRLTVT.

V usage is TRBV5-1 and J usage is TRBJ1-4, with TRBD1 as a possible D gene (6 bases). Germline V gene lookup returns CDR1 SGHRS and CDR2 YFSETQ. The CDR3 consists of 14 residues. With 1 base removed from V and 8 bases from J, the gap between germline ends came to 12 bases. In nucleotides, the CDR3 is TGCGCCAGCAGCTTGCTCGGACAGAAAGAAAAACTGTTTTTT. Translated, it gives CASSLLGQKEKLFF.

The J gene is TRBJ1-6, the V gene TRBV13, with 7 bases matching TRBD1. CDR3 length: 14 amino acids. The J segment lost 8 bases and the V segment lost 5 bases, leaving 6 bases of the junction unmatched. CDR1 and CDR2 (germline): PRHDT, FYEKMQ (reference sequence). The CDR3 bases are TGTGCCAGCAGCGCCTACAGGGGCGATTCACCCCTCCACTTT. Its protein product is CASSAYRGDSPLHF.

The chain joins TRBV29-1 to TRBJ2-2; 8 nucleotides align to TRBD1. Trimming took 5 bases from V and 2 from J; bases not matched to a gene: 4. Germline assignment: CDR1 SQVTM and CDR2 ANQGSEA. This CDR3 comprises 14 residues. CDR3 in amino acids: CSVKDRVNTGELFF. The DNA for the CDR3 is TGCAGCGTTAAGGACAGGGTAAACACCGGGGAGCTGTTTTTT.

This clone was detected a few times. The chain carries TRBV24-1 and TRBJ2-2; maybe TRBD2 (7 bases). The germline V gene has CDR1 KGHDR and CDR2 SFDVKD. Between the trimmed V and J ends, which lost 2 bases and 5 bases, there was a span of 14 bases. The CDR3 spans 16 residues. CDR3 sequence: CATSDSAGAPTGELFF. CDR3 DNA sequence: TGTGCCACCAGTGATTCTGCGGGGGCCCCGACCGGGGAGCTGTTTTTT.

The gene calls are TRBV5-6 and TRBJ2-7, with TRBD2 as a possible D gene (5 bases). With 1 base removed from V and 6 bases from J, the gap between germline ends came to 11 bases. Germline loops: CDR1 SGHDT, CDR2 YYEEEE. The CDR3 length is 13 residues. The CDR3 reads CASSLHRGFEQYF. The CDR3, as DNA: TGTGCCAGCAGCTTGCATCGAGGGTTCGAGCAGTACTTC.

The count of this clone is one. The gene calls are TRBV6-5 and TRBJ1-1, with 8 nucleotides matching TRBD1. In germline, CDR1 is MNHEY, CDR2 SVGAGI. This CDR3 comprises 14 residues. The V segment lost 7 bases and the J segment 3 bases; nucleotides outside the gene matches: 7. CDR3 DNA sequence: TGTGCCAGCAAGACGGGACAGGAATACACTGAAGCTTTCTTT. Amino acid sequence: CASKTGQEYTEAFF.

This clone was detected once. The rearrangement links TRBV5-4 to TRBJ1-6, with TRBD1 identical over 7 bases. The germline V gene has CDR1 SGHNT and CDR2 YYREEE (reference sequence). V shed 4 bases and J 6 bases; nucleotides not matched to a gene: 10. This CDR3 has 16 residues. For the CDR3, the DNA is TGTGCCAGCAGCCCGATCCCACAGGGGAGTAATTCACCCCTCCACTTT. Translation: CASSPIPQGSNSPLHF.